A selection of T cell receptor beta chains follows, all from one sample in a study of shared clonotypes between healthy human individuals. Sequencing used immunoSEQ multiplex PCR; TCRdb keeps in-frame clones, though not all of them. The repertoire holds about 1 million clones, with 75% to 80% as singletons. What was sequenced was memory CD4+ T cells from PBMCs. All receptors come from a man aged 18-30 years in good health. Some clones in this sample may be carry-over from other donors' samples. CDR3s include the opening cysteine and the closing phenylalanine or tryptophan. The D gene is left open where the match is weak. Where a row states a size, it is once, few, many or the class of an expanded clone; other rows omit it.

clone size,J gene,V gene,D gene,CDR3 DNA,CDR3 protein
-,TRBJ1-5,TRBV28,TRBD1,TGTGCCAGCAGTCGCGGAGTTACAGGGGGATGGAGCAATCAGCCCCAGCATTTT,CASSRGVTGGWSNQPQHF
-,TRBJ1-5,TRBV6-6,TRBD1,TGTGCCAGCAGACGGGACAGGGAGAAGCCCCAGCATTTT,CASRRDREKPQHF
-,TRBJ1-2,TRBV6-5,TRBD1,TGTGCCAGCAGTTACGGGCAGGGGGCCTTCGGCTACACCTTC,CASSYGQGAFGYTF
-,TRBJ2-3,TRBV5-5,TRBD1,TGTGCCAGCAGGAGGGGACAGGGGTTCACAGATACGCAGTATTTT,CASRRGQGFTDTQYF
-,TRBJ1-1,TRBV28,-,TGTGCCAGCAGCCTATGGACGGGCAGGGCGAACACTGAAGCTTTCTTT,CASSLWTGRANTEAFF
-,TRBJ1-4,TRBV15,-,TGTGCCACCAGCAGAGACCGGCATAATGAAAAACTGTTTTTT,CATSRDRHNEKLFF
few,TRBJ1-2,TRBV10-1,-,TGCGCCAGCAGTAAAGACGGGATATACACCTTC,CASSKDGIYTF
-,TRBJ1-1,TRBV2,TRBD1,TGTGCCAGCAGTGAATCCAGGGGGCGCTTAACTGAAGCTTTCTTT,CASSESRGRLTEAFF
once,TRBJ2-7,TRBV28,TRBD2,TGTGCCAGCAGTCGACTAGCGGGTAACGAGCAGTACTTC,CASSRLAGNEQYF
-,TRBJ2-1,TRBV5-1,-,TGCGCCAGTCGAGGGGACAATGAGCAGTTCTTC,CASRGDNEQFF
-,TRBJ1-2,TRBV6-1,-,TGTGCCAGTATAAGTTGGGCCTCGAGGGGCTACACCTTC,CASISWASRGYTF
-,TRBJ2-7,TRBV28,-,TGTGCCAGCAGCCAGGAAGGTGGGGAGCAGTACTTC,CASSQEGGEQYF
-,TRBJ2-1,TRBV29-1,TRBD2,TGCAGCGTTCCCCCCTGGGCGGGAGAGGAGCAGTTCTTC,CSVPPWAGEEQFF
-,TRBJ1-2,TRBV5-4,-,TGTGCCAGCAGCTTGGGCGTTTCCCCGGCTAACTATGGCTACACCTTC,CASSLGVSPANYGYTF
-,TRBJ1-5,TRBV6-1,-,TGTGCCAGCATTCCGTTCTTGAGCAATCAGCCCCAGCATTTT,CASIPFLSNQPQHF
-,TRBJ2-1,TRBV5-1,-,TGCGCCAGCAGCTTGGGAGGAATTTCCTACAATGAGCAGTTCTTC,CASSLGGISYNEQFF
-,TRBJ1-5,TRBV15,-,TGTGCCACCAGCAGAGATCGTCGGAGCAAAGTTAGCAATCAGCCCCAGCATTTT,CATSRDRRSKVSNQPQHF
-,TRBJ2-3,TRBV14,TRBD2,TGTGCCAGCAGCCAAAGGCGCGGGGGGAGACTTGGAGATACGCAGTATTTT,CASSQRRGGRLGDTQYF
-,TRBJ1-1,TRBV28,-,TGTGCCAGTTTGGCCCCTCGACAGGCTTTACAGGGTGAAGCTTTCTTT,CASLAPRQALQGEAFF